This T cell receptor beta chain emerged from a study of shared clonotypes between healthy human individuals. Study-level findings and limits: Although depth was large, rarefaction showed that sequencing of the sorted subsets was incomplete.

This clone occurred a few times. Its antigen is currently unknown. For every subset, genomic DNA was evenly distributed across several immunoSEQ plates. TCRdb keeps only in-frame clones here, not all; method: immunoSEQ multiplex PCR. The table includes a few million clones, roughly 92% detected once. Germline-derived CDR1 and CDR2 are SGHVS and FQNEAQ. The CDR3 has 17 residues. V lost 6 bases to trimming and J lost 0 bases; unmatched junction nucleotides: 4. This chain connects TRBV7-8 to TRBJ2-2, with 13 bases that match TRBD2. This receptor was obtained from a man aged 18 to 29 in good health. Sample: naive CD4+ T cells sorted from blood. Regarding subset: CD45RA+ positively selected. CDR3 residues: CASSRGTSGTNTGELFF. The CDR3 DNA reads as TGTGCCAGCAGTCGAGGGACTAGCGGGACGAACACCGGGGAGCTGTTTTTT.